The 22 T cell receptor beta chains reported below all come from one sample, sequenced in a study of cytomegalovirus exposure and HLA in healthy donors. Amplification used 60 Vbeta primers and 13 Jbeta primers. Method: immunoSEQ multiplex PCR; TCRdb's copy keeps in-frame clones and lacks some. The sample has around 130,000 clones, over 75% seen once. The sample consisted of PBMCs. Receptors originate from a woman aged 40 to 49 in good health and CMV-seronegative.

This clone showed up just once. This sequence joins TRBV4-3 and TRBJ1-5; a possible D gene is TRBD1 (5 bases). V gave up 3 bases and J gave up 0 bases, with 9 bases separating them. The CDR3 is 15 residues long. Germline V gives CDR1 LGHNA, CDR2 YSLEER. CDR3 residues: CASSQDTFSNQPQHF. The DNA for the CDR3 is TGCGCCAGCAGCCAGGACACCTTTAGCAATCAGCCCCAGCATTTT.

The chain is built from TRBV6-1 and TRBJ2-5; 14 bases fit TRBD2. CDR3 length: 17 amino acids. Per germline, CDR1 MNHNS and CDR2 SASEGT. V shed 4 bases and J 2 bases; nucleotides not matched to a gene: 6. In nucleotides, the CDR3 is TGTGCCAGCAGTGGACTAGCGGGAGGGCTCGGGCAAGAGACCCAGTACTTC. This codes for CASSGLAGGLGQETQYF.

The chain uses TRBV28 and TRBJ1-2, with 10 bases lining up with TRBD1. From germline, CDR1 is MDHEN and CDR2 SYDVKM. The CDR3 runs 13 residues. V shed 5 bases and J 5 bases; nucleotides not matched to a gene: 2. The CDR3 loop reads CASSQDRGYGYTF. In DNA, the CDR3 is TGTGCCAGCAGTCAGGACAGGGGGTATGGCTACACCTTC.

The genes are TRBV19 and TRBJ2-7; 7 bases agree with TRBD2. After removal of 5 bases from V and 7 bases from J, the junction contained 11 bases not matched to a gene. CDR3 length: 14 amino acids. Germline V gene sequence: CDR1 LNHDA, CDR2 SQIVND (reference sequence). The chain's CDR3 is CASSSWEGHEEQYF. In DNA, the CDR3 is TGTGCCAGTAGTTCCTGGGAGGGCCATGAAGAGCAGTACTTC.

This clone was seen just once. This chain uses TRBV18 with TRBJ2-5; D is unresolved. The CDR3 is 15 amino acids. V lost 4 bases and J 0 bases, leaving 12 bases between the germline ends. The germline V gene encodes CDR1 KGHSH and CDR2 LQKENI. CDR3 residues: CASSLNEADQETQYF. The CDR3 region has the DNA TGTGCCAGCTCACTAAACGAGGCGGACCAAGAGACCCAGTACTTC. Looking up the rest from reference TRBV18 and TRBJ2-5 gives the full variable domain: NAGVMQNPRHLVRRRGQEARLRCSPMKGHSHVYWYRQLPEEGLKFMVYLQKENIIDESGMPKERFSAEFPKEGPSILRIQQVVRGDSAAYFCASSLNEADQETQYFGPGTRLLVL.

This clone was seen just once. The chain recombines TRBV4-1 with TRBJ1-1, with D hard to call. Germline assignment: CDR1 MGHRA and CDR2 YSYEKL. The V and J ends lost 0 bases and 1 base respectively, with 9 bases between them. The CDR3 has 15 amino acids. CDR3 sequence reads: CASSQDETRNTEAFF. The CDR3, as DNA: TGCGCCAGCAGCCAAGACGAGACAAGGAACACTGAAGCTTTCTTT.

The V gene is TRBV5-4, the J gene TRBJ2-2; 10 bases map to TRBD2. CDR1 SGHNT and CDR2 YYREEE come from the germline V gene (reference sequence). The CDR3 length is 17 residues. Trimming took 0 bases from V and 6 from J; bases not matched to a gene: 8. The CDR3 reads CASSLARLAGVAGELFF. The DNA for the CDR3 is TGTGCCAGCAGCTTGGCCAGGCTAGCGGGAGTCGCCGGGGAGCTGTTTTTT.

This clone occurred a few times. CDR3 in amino acids: CASSQGAGHNTEAFF. In DNA, the CDR3 is TGTGCCAGCAGCCAGGGAGCGGGACATAACACTGAAGCTTTCTTT. The chain has TRBV2 and TRBJ1-1, with D possibly TRBD1 on 6 matching bases. Germline CDR1 reads SNHLY; CDR2 reads FYNNEI. V was clipped by 6 bases and J by 2 bases, with 16 bases between them. This CDR3 contains 15 residues.

The rearrangement links TRBV4-1 to TRBJ2-7; TRBD1 matches at 7 bases. V gave up 4 bases and J gave up 2 bases; unmatched junction bases: 8. The CDR3 length is 15 residues. Germline assignment: CDR1 MGHRA and CDR2 YSYEKL. CDR3 sequence reads: CASSRNTGQTYEQYF. For the CDR3, the DNA is TGCGCCAGCAGCCGGAACACGGGACAGACCTACGAGCAGTACTTC.

In nucleotides, the CDR3 is TGTGCCAGCAGTGGGGACAGGACCGATGGCTACACCTTC. It yields the protein CASSGDRTDGYTF. The chain carries TRBV2 and TRBJ1-2, with 8 bases matching TRBD1. J lost 6 bases, V lost 4 bases, and 4 bases had no gene match. This CDR3 region has 13 residues. Germline values: CDR1 SNHLY, CDR2 FYNNEI.

The J gene is TRBJ2-1, the V gene TRBV28; no definite D call. Trimming shortened V by 5 bases and J by 8 bases, and 22 bases separated the two germline ends. The CDR3 covers 16 residues. CDR1 is MDHEN, CDR2 SYDVKM, per germline. The CDR3 spells CASSTPGSLIADEQFF. The CDR3 DNA reads as TGTGCCAGCAGTACCCCGGGTAGCCTCATCGCGGATGAGCAGTTCTTC.

This chain connects TRBV28 to TRBJ1-5, with 7 bases identical to TRBD1. The V and J ends lost 4 bases and 6 bases, in that order; junction bases with no gene match: 12. Germline CDR1 MDHEN, CDR2 SYDVKM. CDR3 size: 16 residues. CDR3 protein: CASSSGGGGSGQPQHF. The CDR3 coding sequence is TGTGCCAGCAGTTCCGGAGGGGGCGGGTCTGGTCAGCCCCAGCATTTT.

This chain uses TRBV6-5 with TRBJ2-7, with D perhaps TRBD1 (6 bases). V was clipped by 4 bases and J by 0 bases, with 7 bases between them. This CDR3 is built from 13 residues. Looked up from germline, CDR1 is MNHEY and CDR2 is SVGAGI. The CDR3 sequence: CASSWTDSYEQYF. The CDR3 DNA sequence: TGTGCCAGCAGTTGGACAGACTCCTACGAGCAGTACTTC.

The CDR3 reads CAIRDRGLTSGSGYEQYF. In DNA form, the CDR3 reads TGTGCCATCAGGGACAGGGGGCTGACTAGCGGGAGTGGGTACGAGCAGTACTTC. This rearrangement joins TRBV10-3 to TRBJ2-7, with D tentatively TRBD2 (12 bases). CDR1 and CDR2 from the germline V gene are ENHRY and SYGVKD. This CDR3 spans 18 amino acids. Trimming removed 6 bases from V and 4 bases from J, with 28 bases in between.

The chain recombines TRBV29-1 with TRBJ2-1; D remains ambiguous. Trimming took off 3 bases at V and 5 bases at J, with 17 bases between the two ends. CDR1 and CDR2 (germline): SQVTM, ANQGSEA. The CDR3 loop spans 15 amino acids. The CDR3 protein is CSVESMAMRNNEQFF. The CDR3 region has the DNA TGCAGCGTTGAGAGCATGGCCATGCGGAACAATGAGCAGTTCTTC.

The chain joins TRBV5-1 to TRBJ2-2, with 7 bases identical to TRBD1. The CDR3 extends over 15 amino acids. Germline V gives CDR1 SGHRS, CDR2 YFSETQ. The junction had 2 bases not matched to a gene; V was cut back by 3 bases and J by 0 bases. CDR3 bases: TGCGCCAGCAGCTCCGGGACAGCGAACACCGGGGAGCTGTTTTTT. The encoded protein is CASSSGTANTGELFF.

Regarding this clone: One end of the junction varies from germline; a read error may be responsible. The chain links TRBV7-9 to TRBJ2-1; no definite D call. CDR1 is SEHNR and CDR2 is FQNEAQ in the germline V gene (reference sequence). The length of the CDR3 is 10 residues. The CDR3: CSSSLEAQFF. CDR3 DNA sequence: TGTTCCAGCAGCTTAGAAGCGCAGTTCTTC.

This clone has a single count. The chain has TRBV2 and TRBJ1-1; 7 bases fit TRBD1. The CDR3 contains 14 residues. The V gene end was trimmed by 1 base and the J gene end by 5 bases; junction bases not matched to a gene: 4. The germline V gene has CDR1 SNHLY and CDR2 FYNNEI. CDR3 region: CASSEGQGETEAFF. The DNA for the CDR3 is TGTGCCAGCAGTGAAGGGCAGGGGGAGACTGAAGCTTTCTTT.

The chain joins TRBV5-1 to TRBJ2-5; 10 bases map to TRBD2. The CDR3 consists of 15 residues. Trimming cost V 4 bases and J 5 bases; bases outside gene matches: 8. CDR1 and CDR2 (germline): SGHRS, YFSETQ. For the CDR3, the DNA is TGCGCCAGCAGCCAAGCCGGGACTAGCGCCGAGACCCAGTACTTC. It is translated as CASSQAGTSAETQYF.

This chain connects TRBV6-5 to TRBJ1-5; 8 bases map to TRBD1. Trimming removed 5 bases from V and 1 base from J; junction bases left unmatched: 4. Germline CDR1 MNHEY, CDR2 SVGAGI. The CDR3 has 15 amino acids. The CDR3 here is CASSRYRGSNQPQHF. The CDR3 DNA follows: TGTGCCAGCAGTCGATACAGGGGGAGCAATCAGCCCCAGCATTTT.

The rearrangement links TRBV2 to TRBJ2-2; D not certain. The CDR3 is 15 residues long. The germline V and J ends were trimmed by 4 bases and 5 bases, with 14 bases remaining between them. Germline V gene sequence: CDR1 SNHLY, CDR2 FYNNEI. The CDR3: CASSALSSLTGELFF. CDR3 coding DNA: TGTGCCAGCAGTGCCTTATCTTCTTTGACCGGGGAGCTGTTTTTT.

This chain connects TRBV6-5 to TRBJ1-2; D remains ambiguous. CDR1 and CDR2 (germline): MNHEY, SVGAGI. Trimming took off 4 bases at V and 2 bases at J, with 8 bases between the two ends. The CDR3 is made up of 13 amino acids. CDR3 residues: CASSLVGNYGYTF. Written as DNA, the CDR3 is TGTGCCAGCAGTTTGGTCGGGAACTATGGCTACACCTTC.